The T cell receptor (beta chain) described here comes from a study of blood T cell repertoires in COVID-19. On the study more broadly: There were acute and convalescent COVID-19 samples, and they came from the United States, Italy and Spain. The cDNA or gDNA used as material had been derived from T cells, B-cell-depleted T cells, or PBMCs.

Original processing methods: Nucleated cell number was recorded as an estimate derived from reference gene primer amplification. TCRdb's copy holds only in-frame clones and misses some; the assay was immunoSEQ multiplex PCR. That table supplies the V and J calls and clone size; D and trimming were determined from the DNA. The sample consists of 200,000 to 300,000 clones, 80% to 90% of them appearing once. V lost 4 bases, J lost 6 bases, and 7 bases stayed unmatched. Germline CDR1 SGHVS, CDR2 FNYEAQ. The CDR3 covers 16 residues. Sequences were obtained from peripheral blood. The chain uses TRBV7-6 and TRBJ2-1, with TRBD1 matching 12 bases. The sequence came from a woman aged 35 to 49 with acute or convalescent COVID-19. The DNA for the CDR3 is TGTGCCAGCAGCTCAAGCATGGGACAGGGGGCCAATGAGCAGTTCTTC. It specifies CASSSSMGQGANEQFF.